Shown below are 23 T cell receptor beta chains from a single sample sequenced in a study of CD8 T cells in Susac syndrome. The RNA, about 0.45 to 1 ug, was put through reverse transcription using random hexamers. TCRdb processed the immunoSEQ multiplex PCR reads anew with MiXCR; each CDR3 protein has one entry. The data contain more than 95,000 distinct CDR3 sequences, more than 85% of them seen just once; the ten biggest clones take up 0.25% to 0.35%. Sequenced sample: CD8+ T cells from PBMCs. The receptors originated from a human donor with multiple sclerosis.

This chain uses TRBV7-9 with TRBJ1-2; 7 bases align to TRBD1. Germline V gives CDR1 SEHNR, CDR2 FQNEAQ (reference sequence). This CDR3 region has 14 residues. The ends lost 5 bases at V and 6 bases at J; junction bases unmatched: 9. In nucleotides, the CDR3 is TGTGCCAGCAGCCACGGACAGGCAGGTGATGGCTACACCTTC. Protein product: CASSHGQAGDGYTF.

This chain joins TRBV12-3 or TRBV12-4 and TRBJ2-1, with 11 bases identical to TRBD1. The length of the CDR3 is 15 residues. Trimming at V came to 6 bases and at J to 9 bases, leaving 10 bases not matched to a gene. CDR3 loop: CASRGTGQGAREQFF. The CDR3 DNA sequence: TGTGCCAGCAGAGGGACAGGACAGGGGGCACGTGAGCAGTTCTTC.

The DNA for the CDR3 is TGCGCCAGCAGCCAAGTAGTAGGCAGTGCCTACGAGCAGTACTTC. Translation: CASSQVVGSAYEQYF. The chain employs TRBV4-1 and TRBJ2-7; no reliable D call. V shed 1 base and J shed 2 bases, with 12 bases lying between them. Germline CDR1 reads MGHRA; CDR2 reads YSYEKL. The CDR3 spans 15 residues.

This sequence joins TRBV28 and TRBJ1-5; TRBD1 might be the D (6 bases). V lost 7 bases to trimming and J lost 0 bases, with 10 bases between them. Per the germline V gene, CDR1 is MDHEN and CDR2 is SYDVKM. There are 14 residues in the CDR3. The CDR3 DNA reads as TGTGCCAGCATGACAGGCGTTAGCAATCAGCCCCAGCATTTT. As protein: CASMTGVSNQPQHF.

The gene calls are TRBV12-3 or TRBV12-4 and TRBJ2-3; D is undetermined. V was clipped by 5 bases and J by 0 bases, with 12 bases between them. The CDR3 runs to 15 residues. CDR3 bases: TGTGCCAGCAGTCCGCTCCTAGTTAGCACAGATACGCAGTATTTT. Protein: CASSPLLVSTDTQYF.

The chain links TRBV13 to TRBJ2-1; D unresolved. The V and J ends lost 1 base and 7 bases respectively, with 8 bases between them. There are 13 residues in the CDR3. Germline V lookup: CDR1 PRHDT, CDR2 FYEKMQ (reference sequence). This chain's CDR3 is CASSLAGLNEQFF. In DNA, the CDR3 is TGTGCCAGCAGCTTAGCCGGGTTGAATGAGCAGTTCTTC.

This clonotype has only a few counts. The chain links TRBV5-1 to TRBJ2-1; TRBD2 agrees at 10 bases. V was pared by 2 bases and J by 1 base, with 6 bases of the junction left unmatched. Germline V gene lookup returns CDR1 SGHRS and CDR2 YFSETQ. There are 17 residues in the CDR3. DNA for the CDR3: TGCGCCAGCAGCTTTCATACTAGCGGGATGTCCTACAATGAGCAGTTCTTC. It encodes CASSFHTSGMSYNEQFF.

The V gene is TRBV12-3 or TRBV12-4, the J gene TRBJ2-2; 9 nucleotides line up with TRBD2. V lost 1 base and J lost 6; bases outside the gene matches: 3. CDR3 length equals 15 residues. This CDR3 is CASSLGGRAAGELFF. The DNA for the CDR3 is TGTGCCAGCAGTTTAGGCGGGAGGGCCGCCGGGGAGCTGTTTTTT.

The chain joins TRBV4-1 to TRBJ2-3; 7 nucleotides agree with TRBD1. In germline, CDR1 is MGHRA, CDR2 YSYEKL. The trim removed 1 base at V and 2 bases at J, leaving 3 bases unmatched. The CDR3 length is 15 residues. The CDR3: CASSQGDRVTDTQYF. CDR3 coding DNA: TGCGCCAGCAGCCAAGGAGACAGGGTCACAGATACGCAGTATTTT.

The rearrangement links TRBV7-2 to TRBJ2-2; D is ambiguous. Per the germline V gene, CDR1 is SGHTA and CDR2 is FQGNSA. V lost 3 bases and J 3 bases, leaving 11 bases between the germline ends. The CDR3 has 15 amino acids. The CDR3 DNA reads as TGTGCCAGCAGCTTGGCTGGACCCTACACCGGGGAGCTGTTTTTT. This encodes CASSLAGPYTGELFF.

The count of this clonotype is one. The gene calls are TRBV7-9 and TRBJ2-5; perhaps TRBD2 as D (6 bases). This CDR3 comprises 15 residues. Trimming stripped 0 bases from V and 5 bases from J, with 13 bases between. Germline loops: CDR1 SEHNR, CDR2 FQNEAQ (reference sequence). The CDR3 region has the DNA TGTGCCAGCAGCTTAGCCGACCCTAGCGTCGAGACCCAGTACTTC. Translated: CASSLADPSVETQYF.

The J gene is TRBJ2-2, the V gene TRBV6-5; D is perhaps TRBD2 (6 bases). In germline, CDR1 is MNHEY, CDR2 SVGAGI. V lost 0 bases and J 4 bases, leaving 9 bases between the germline ends. The CDR3 runs to 15 residues. In DNA form, the CDR3 reads TGTGCCAGCAGTTACTCCGGGGGTGTCACCGGGGAGCTGTTTTTT. Amino acid sequence: CASSYSGGVTGELFF.

The gene calls are TRBV4-1 and TRBJ2-7; TRBD2 aligns across 7 bases. The length of the CDR3 is 15 residues. V lost 6 bases and J lost 2; bases outside the gene matches: 10. Germline V gives CDR1 MGHRA, CDR2 YSYEKL. CDR3 amino acids: CASSPHGGTPYEQYF. CDR3 DNA: TGCGCCAGCAGTCCCCACGGGGGGACTCCCTACGAGCAGTACTTC.

The chain recombines TRBV5-1 with TRBJ1-3; D might be TRBD1 (6 bases). This CDR3 has 15 amino acids. Germline CDR1 SGHRS, CDR2 YFSETQ. Trimming took 4 bases from V and 1 from J, leaving 12 bases between them. The CDR3, as DNA: TGCGCCAGCAGCCCTGGGACAAAGTCTGGAAACACCATATATTTT. This sequence encodes CASSPGTKSGNTIYF.

The chain couples TRBV5-4 to TRBJ2-7; TRBD1 aligns across 9 bases. Germline V gene data show CDR1 as SGHNT and CDR2 as YYREEE (reference sequence). CDR3 length: 14 amino acids. J gave up 3 bases and V 4 bases, and 5 bases lay outside the gene matches. The CDR3 region is CASSGGQGLYEQYF. The DNA for the CDR3 is TGTGCCAGCAGCGGGGGACAGGGACTCTACGAGCAGTACTTC.

This rearrangement joins TRBV4-1 to TRBJ2-7, with 9 nucleotides matching TRBD1. Germline assignment: CDR1 MGHRA and CDR2 YSYEKL. Trimming took 6 bases from V and 7 from J; bases not matched to a gene: 16. The CDR3 has 16 amino acids. The CDR3 DNA follows: TGCGCCAGCAGTCCAACGGGACAGGGCGTTCTACAGGAGCAGTACGTC. Its translation: CASSPTGQGVLQEQYV.

The chain couples TRBV2 to TRBJ1-4; TRBD1 agrees at 7 bases. This CDR3 comprises 15 residues. V lost 5 bases and J lost 7; bases outside the gene matches: 10. Germline V gives CDR1 SNHLY, CDR2 FYNNEI. Here the CDR3 DNA reads TGTGCCAGCAGTCGCAGGGGGAAAGGCCCTGAAAAACTGTTTTTT. Encoded protein: CASSRRGKGPEKLFF.

The chain joins TRBV5-4 to TRBJ2-1; D is undetermined. Per germline, CDR1 SGHNT and CDR2 YYREEE (reference sequence). The CDR3 is made up of 12 amino acids. Trimming cost V 4 bases and J 5 bases, with 7 bases left between them. The CDR3 coding sequence is TGTGCCAGCAGCCGCCGGGACAATGAGCAGTTCTTC. Its protein product is CASSRRDNEQFF.

This clonotype has a single count. V gene TRBV6-5 combines with J gene TRBJ1-4; D gene ambiguous. The CDR3 is 14 residues long. V was shortened by 6 bases and J by 0 bases, with 8 bases between the two germline ends. CDR1 and CDR2 from the germline V gene are MNHEY and SVGAGI. The CDR3 coding sequence is TGTGCCAGCAGCCCGATTGCAACTAATGAAAAACTGTTTTTT. Translation: CASSPIATNEKLFF.

The chain carries TRBV30 and TRBJ1-5, with a tentative D call TRBD1 (6 bases). Germline V gives CDR1 GTSNPN, CDR2 SVGIG (reference sequence). The CDR3 sequence is 15 residues long. Trimming cost V 3 bases and J 5 bases, with 17 bases left between them. CDR3 residues: CAWRLAGVGDQPQHF. As DNA, the CDR3 is TGTGCCTGGAGACTAGCAGGGGTAGGGGATCAGCCCCAGCATTTT.

CDR3 nucleotides: TGTGCCAGCAGGGCAACTAGCGGAGCATACAATGAGCAGTTCTTC. Translated: CASRATSGAYNEQFF. V usage is TRBV2 and J usage is TRBJ2-1; 8 bases are a match to TRBD2. CDR3 length: 15 amino acids. V was clipped by 6 bases and J by 4 bases; unmatched bases: 8. Looked up from germline, CDR1 is SNHLY and CDR2 is FYNNEI.

This chain uses TRBV12-3 or TRBV12-4 with TRBJ1-1, with 7 bases lining up with TRBD1. This CDR3 is built from 16 residues. The trim removed 6 bases at V and 0 bases at J, leaving 10 bases unmatched. CDR3 loop: CASSLQAGQMNTEAFF. The CDR3 DNA is TGTGCCAGCAGCCTCCAGGCGGGACAGATGAACACTGAAGCTTTCTTT.

The chain uses TRBV6-2 or TRBV6-3 and TRBJ2-7, with D perhaps matching TRBD1 or TRBD2 (6 bases each). V lost 0 bases and J lost 3, with 12 bases in between. The CDR3 has 15 residues. CDR1 is MNHEY and CDR2 is SVGEGT in the germline V gene. This CDR3 is CASSYSGGAGYEQYV. In nucleotides, the CDR3 is TGTGCCAGCAGTTACTCCGGGGGCGCTGGCTACGAGCAGTACGTC.